This T cell receptor beta chain came from a study of response to subunit inactivated influenza vaccine. This clonotype has only a few counts. Its specificity is unknown. V lost 0 bases and J 5 bases, leaving 19 bases between the germline ends. The CDR3 sequence is 16 residues long. CDR1 is DFQATT and CDR2 is SNEGSKA in the germline V gene (reference sequence). Study-level findings and limits: Authors suggested that a seasonal influenza vaccination recruits few new T cells each time.

TCRdb reprocessed the RT-PCR reads with MiXCR, giving one entry per CDR3 protein. The sample contains hundreds of thousands of distinct CDR3 sequences, 10% to 15% of which appear only once. V and J are TRBV20-1 and TRBJ1-2; no clear D. Sample: PBMCs from blood, taken on the day of vaccination. This TCR was sampled from a man aged 50 or older who received an inactivated influenza vaccine. CDR3 in DNA: TGCAGTGCTAGAGATGGGTTAGGCCCCGGGCGGTATGGCTACACCTTC. This translates into CSARDGLGPGRYGYTF.